Listed below are T cell receptor beta chains from one sample, sequenced in a study of vaccination and CD4 T cells after COVID-19. What these receptors recognize is not known. TCRdb reprocessed the PCR reads via MiXCR and lists one record per CDR3 protein. This sample carries around 9,100 distinct CDR3 sequences, 30% to 45% of them seen once, and the ten largest clones take around a fifth. The specimen was CD4+ T cells from blood, cultured in vitro. These TCRs come from a human donor in good health. CDR3s leave out the opening cysteine and the closing phenylalanine or tryptophan. The order of the fields is V gene, CDR3 protein.

TRBV4-2,ASSQEDTREQF
TRBV7-9,ASSLGDNSPLH
TRBV30,AWTTAHHEQY
TRBV6-2/TRBV6-3,ASSTSAYPYNEQF
TRBV7-3,ASSLSPGYNEQF
TRBV7-8,ASSLFGPRETQY
TRBV18,ASSRTDFEAF
TRBV18,ASSRGQNYNSPLH
TRBV5-5,ASSLYPTGVGTEAF
TRBV20-1,SASRRLAGKDNEQF
TRBV25-1,ASSRGNSGNKPITDTQY
TRBV19,ASSLQGNVVETQY
TRBV15,ATSRLTSGRTHGAKNIQY
TRBV28,ASSLGGRDEQY
TRBV19,ASRTAQGDLWSPLH
TRBV20-1,SASINRLYEQY
TRBV6-2/TRBV6-3,ASSYSGGFADTQY
TRBV30,AWSVRRGDGYT
TRBV29-1,SVAAGGFGYT
TRBV5-1,ASSLQGSSAANYGYT
TRBV20-1,SARGDRVSNEQY
TRBV20-1,SARIQHGNTDTQY
TRBV7-3,ASSLSRTVSGNTIY
TRBV6-2/TRBV6-3,ASRDSMNTEAF
TRBV6-5,ASSYSTRMNTEAF
TRBV7-6,ASSLSPGQGDSPLH
TRBV20-1,SAPPGAGRYEQY
TRBV15,ATSSRIGTGNTIY
TRBV15,ATSRDRAGQETQY
TRBV20-1,SASENTNYGYT
TRBV11-2,ASSSIKPRDRSRYGYT
TRBV7-2,ASSLEAQYEQY
TRBV25-1,ASSKSGSTYEQY
TRBV20-1,SARKGQGPEETQY
TRBV2,ASSEGDRGNQPQH